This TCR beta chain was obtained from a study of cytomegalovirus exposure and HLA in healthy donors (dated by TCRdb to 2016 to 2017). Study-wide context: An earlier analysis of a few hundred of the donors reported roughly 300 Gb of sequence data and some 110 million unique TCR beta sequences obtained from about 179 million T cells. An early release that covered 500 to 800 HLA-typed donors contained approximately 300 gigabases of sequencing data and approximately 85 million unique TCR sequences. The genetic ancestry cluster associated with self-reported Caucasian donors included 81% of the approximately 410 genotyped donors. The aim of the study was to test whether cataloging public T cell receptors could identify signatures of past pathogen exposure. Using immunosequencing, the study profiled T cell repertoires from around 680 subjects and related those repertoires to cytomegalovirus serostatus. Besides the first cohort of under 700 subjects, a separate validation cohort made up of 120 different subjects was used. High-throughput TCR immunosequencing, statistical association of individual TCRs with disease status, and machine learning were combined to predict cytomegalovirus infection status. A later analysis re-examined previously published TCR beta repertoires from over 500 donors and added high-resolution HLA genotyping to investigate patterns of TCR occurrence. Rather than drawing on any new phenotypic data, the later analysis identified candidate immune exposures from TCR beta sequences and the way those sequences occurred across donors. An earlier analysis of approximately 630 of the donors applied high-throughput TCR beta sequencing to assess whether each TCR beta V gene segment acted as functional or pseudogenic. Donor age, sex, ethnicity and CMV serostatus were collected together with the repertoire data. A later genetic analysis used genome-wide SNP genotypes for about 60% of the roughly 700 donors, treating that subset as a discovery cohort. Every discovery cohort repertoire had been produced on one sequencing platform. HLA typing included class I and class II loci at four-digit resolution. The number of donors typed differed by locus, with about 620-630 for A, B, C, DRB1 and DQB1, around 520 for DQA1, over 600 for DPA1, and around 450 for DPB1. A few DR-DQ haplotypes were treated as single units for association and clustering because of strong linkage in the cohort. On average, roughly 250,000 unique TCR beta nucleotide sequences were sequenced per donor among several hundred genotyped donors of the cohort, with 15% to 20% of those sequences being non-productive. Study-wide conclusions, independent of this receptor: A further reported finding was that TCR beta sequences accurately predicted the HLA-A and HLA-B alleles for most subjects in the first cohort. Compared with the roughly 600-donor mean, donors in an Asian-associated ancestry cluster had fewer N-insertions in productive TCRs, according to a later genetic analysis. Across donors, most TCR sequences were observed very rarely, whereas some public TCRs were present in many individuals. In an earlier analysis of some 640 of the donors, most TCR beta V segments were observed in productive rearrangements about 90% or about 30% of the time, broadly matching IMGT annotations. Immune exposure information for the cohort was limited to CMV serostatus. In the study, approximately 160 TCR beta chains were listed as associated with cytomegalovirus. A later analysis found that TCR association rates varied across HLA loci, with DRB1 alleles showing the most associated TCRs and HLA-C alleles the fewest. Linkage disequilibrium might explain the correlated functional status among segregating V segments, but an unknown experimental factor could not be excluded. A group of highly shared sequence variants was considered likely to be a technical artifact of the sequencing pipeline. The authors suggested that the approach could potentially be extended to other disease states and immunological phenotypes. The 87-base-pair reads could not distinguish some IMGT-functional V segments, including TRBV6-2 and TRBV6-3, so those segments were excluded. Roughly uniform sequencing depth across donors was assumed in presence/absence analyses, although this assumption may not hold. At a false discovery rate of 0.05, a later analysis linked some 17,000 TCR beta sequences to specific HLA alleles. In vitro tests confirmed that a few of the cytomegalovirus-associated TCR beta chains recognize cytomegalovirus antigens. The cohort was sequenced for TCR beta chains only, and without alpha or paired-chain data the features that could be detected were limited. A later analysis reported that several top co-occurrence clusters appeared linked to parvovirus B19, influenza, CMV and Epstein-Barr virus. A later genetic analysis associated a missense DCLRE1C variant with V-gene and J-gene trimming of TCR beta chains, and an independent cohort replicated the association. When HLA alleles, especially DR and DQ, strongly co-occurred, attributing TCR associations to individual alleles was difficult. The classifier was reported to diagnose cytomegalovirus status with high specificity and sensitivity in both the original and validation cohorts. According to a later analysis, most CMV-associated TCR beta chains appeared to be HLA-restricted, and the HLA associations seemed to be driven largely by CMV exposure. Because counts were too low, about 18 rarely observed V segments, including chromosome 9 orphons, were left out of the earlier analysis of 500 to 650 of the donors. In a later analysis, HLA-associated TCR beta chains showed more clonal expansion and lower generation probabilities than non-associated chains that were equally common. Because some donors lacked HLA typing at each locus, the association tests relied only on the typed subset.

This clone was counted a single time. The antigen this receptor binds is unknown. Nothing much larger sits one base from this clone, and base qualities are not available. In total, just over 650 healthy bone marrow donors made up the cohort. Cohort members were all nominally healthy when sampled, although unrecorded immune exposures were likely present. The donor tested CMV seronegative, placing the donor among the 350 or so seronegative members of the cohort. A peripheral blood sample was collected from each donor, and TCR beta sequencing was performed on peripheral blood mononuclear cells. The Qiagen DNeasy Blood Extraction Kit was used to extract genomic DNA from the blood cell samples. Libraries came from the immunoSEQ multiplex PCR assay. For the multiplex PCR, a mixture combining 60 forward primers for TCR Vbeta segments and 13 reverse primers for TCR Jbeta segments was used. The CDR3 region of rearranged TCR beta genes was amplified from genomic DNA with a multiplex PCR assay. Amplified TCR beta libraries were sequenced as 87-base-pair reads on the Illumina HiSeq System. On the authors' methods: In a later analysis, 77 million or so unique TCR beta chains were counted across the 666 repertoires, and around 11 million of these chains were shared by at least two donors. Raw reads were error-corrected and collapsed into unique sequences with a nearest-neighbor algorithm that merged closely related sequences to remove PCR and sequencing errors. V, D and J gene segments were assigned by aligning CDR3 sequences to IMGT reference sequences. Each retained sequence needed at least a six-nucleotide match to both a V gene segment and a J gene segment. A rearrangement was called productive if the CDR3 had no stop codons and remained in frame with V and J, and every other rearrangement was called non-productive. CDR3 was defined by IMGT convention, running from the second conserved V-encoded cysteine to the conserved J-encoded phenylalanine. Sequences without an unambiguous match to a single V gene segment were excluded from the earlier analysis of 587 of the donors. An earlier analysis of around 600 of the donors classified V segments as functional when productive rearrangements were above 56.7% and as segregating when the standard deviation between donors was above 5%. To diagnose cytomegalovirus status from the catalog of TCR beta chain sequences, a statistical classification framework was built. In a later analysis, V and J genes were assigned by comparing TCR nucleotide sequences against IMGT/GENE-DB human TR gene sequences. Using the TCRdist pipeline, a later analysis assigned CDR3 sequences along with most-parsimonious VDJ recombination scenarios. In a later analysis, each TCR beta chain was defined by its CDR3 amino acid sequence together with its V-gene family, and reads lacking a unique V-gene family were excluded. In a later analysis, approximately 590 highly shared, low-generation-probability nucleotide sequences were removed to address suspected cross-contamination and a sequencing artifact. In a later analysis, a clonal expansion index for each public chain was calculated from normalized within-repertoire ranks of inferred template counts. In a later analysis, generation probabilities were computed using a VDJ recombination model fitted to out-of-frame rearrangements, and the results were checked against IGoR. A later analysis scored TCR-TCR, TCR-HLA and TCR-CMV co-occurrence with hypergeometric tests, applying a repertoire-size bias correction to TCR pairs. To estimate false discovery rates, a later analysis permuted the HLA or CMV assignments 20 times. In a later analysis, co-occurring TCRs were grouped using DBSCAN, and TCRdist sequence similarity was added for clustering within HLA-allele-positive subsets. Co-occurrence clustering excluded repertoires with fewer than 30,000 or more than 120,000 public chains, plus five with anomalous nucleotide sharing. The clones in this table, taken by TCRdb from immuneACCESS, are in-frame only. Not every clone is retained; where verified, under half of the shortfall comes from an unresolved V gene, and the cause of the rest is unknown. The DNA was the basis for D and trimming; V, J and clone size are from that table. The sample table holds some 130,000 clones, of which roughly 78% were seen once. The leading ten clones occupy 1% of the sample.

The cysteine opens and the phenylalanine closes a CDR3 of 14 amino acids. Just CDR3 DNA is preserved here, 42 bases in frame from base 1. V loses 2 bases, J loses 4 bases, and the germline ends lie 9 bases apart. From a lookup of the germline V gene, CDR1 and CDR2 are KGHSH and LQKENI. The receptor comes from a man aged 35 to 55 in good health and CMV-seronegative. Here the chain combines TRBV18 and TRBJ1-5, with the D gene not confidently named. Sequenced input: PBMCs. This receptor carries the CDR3 CASSPSVSNQPQHF. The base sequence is TGTGCCAGCTCACCATCCGTCTCTAATCAGCCCCAGCATTTT. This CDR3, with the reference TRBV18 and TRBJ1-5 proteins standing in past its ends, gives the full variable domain NAGVMQNPRHLVRRRGQEARLRCSPMKGHSHVYWYRQLPEEGLKFMVYLQKENIIDESGMPKERFSAEFPKEGPSILRIQQVVRGDSAAYFCASSPSVSNQPQHFGDGTRLSIL.